Reported below is one TCR beta chain. Its antigen remains unidentified. Nothing much larger sits one base from this clone, and base qualities are not available. Whole blood was collected in K2EDTA tubes by collaborating institutions according to the institutions' own protocols. For TCRbeta analysis, collaborators shipped samples as frozen whole blood, isolated PBMCs, or DNA extracted from either of those sample types. The record originates from a study of blood T cell repertoires in COVID-19 (dated by TCRdb to about 2020). Background for the entire study: Collaborator samples came from the United States, Italy and Spain and covered acute and convalescent phases of COVID-19. The prospective study material was composed of cDNA or gDNA derived from T cells, B-cell-depleted T cells, or PBMCs. Subjects who had been exposed to COVID-19, were actively infected with it, or had recovered from it provided the deeply sampled blood TCRbeta repertoires that made up the dataset. A freely available public database, intended as a resource for researchers studying the immune response to SARS-CoV-2, is where the repertoires were released. The samples were drawn from the first 160 participants of the ongoing ImmuneRACE study and from 1,200 or so subjects provided by 6 global collaborators. A de-identified subject ID, COVID-19 status, age in years and sex were almost always included in the sample metadata. Where available, HLA class I and class II types were obtained from metadata supplied by the sample provider rather than from assay-based typing.

Study-wide findings and limitations: The quantity of clinical and demographic metadata differed by source and by participant and was supplied without curation.

TCRbeta CDR3 regions were amplified from genomic DNA using the immunoSEQ Assay, a bias-controlled multiplex PCR. In the authors' own workflow: The number of nucleated cells in each sample was estimated from the amplification of reference gene primers within the assay. Sequence reads were collapsed and filtered to measure the absolute abundance of every unique TCRbeta CDR3 rearrangement. Productive Simpson clonality was computed per sample as the square root of Simpson's diversity index over productive rearrangements. The clones in this table, taken by TCRdb from immuneACCESS, are in-frame only. Not every clone is retained; where verified, under half of the shortfall comes from an unresolved V gene, and the cause of the rest is unknown. V, J and clone size reflect that table, while D and trimming were determined from the DNA. The sample profile shows under 150,000 clones; about four fifths of them were found once. Under 10% of the sample is taken by the ten largest.

What was sequenced was peripheral blood. This receptor was taken from a woman older than 75 in a cohort sampled during active or convalescent COVID-19.

The nucleotide sequence is TGTGCCAGCAGTCCTGGGGGACAGGGAAGCTATGAAAAACTGTTTTTT. It translates to CASSPGGQGSYEKLFF. The chain employs TRBV28 and TRBJ1-4, with 9 junctional bases fitting TRBD1. The germline V gene encodes CDR1 MDHEN and CDR2 SYDVKM. The CDR3, from cysteine to phenylalanine, totals 16 residues. Of the read, only the CDR3 DNA is kept; its 48 bases are in frame from base 1. V trim: 5 bases; J trim: 6 bases; unmatched bases: 10.